The 29 T cell receptor beta chains in this list originate from one sample, sequenced in a study of cytomegalovirus exposure and HLA in healthy donors. Primers included in the PCR were 60 Vbeta and 13 Jbeta primers. The method was immunoSEQ multiplex PCR; TCRdb's version includes in-frame clones alone and lacks a portion of them. The sample holds some 120,000 clones. Specimen: PBMCs. These receptors came from a man in his forties in good health and CMV-seropositive.

The V and J genes are TRBV4-2 and TRBJ1-2; 10 nucleotides agree with TRBD1. From germline, CDR1 is LGHNA and CDR2 YNFKEQ. This CDR3 has 15 amino acids. The V gene end was trimmed by 2 bases and the J gene end by 5 bases; junction bases not matched to a gene: 5. The CDR3 loop reads CASSQSGTGVYGYTF. CDR3 nucleotides: TGTGCCAGCAGCCAATCAGGGACAGGGGTTTATGGCTACACCTTC.

The V and J genes are TRBV18 and TRBJ2-2, with D perhaps TRBD1 (5 bases). The CDR3 is made up of 18 amino acids. The germline V gene has CDR1 KGHSH and CDR2 LQKENI. Trimming took off 3 bases at V and 1 base at J, with 18 bases between the two ends. The CDR3 loop reads CASSPRSAGKGNTGELFF. CDR3 DNA sequence: TGTGCCAGCTCACCTCGTTCGGCAGGGAAGGGGAACACCGGGGAGCTGTTTTTT.

The rearrangement joins TRBV14 to TRBJ2-5; D may be TRBD2 (6 bases). V lost 0 bases and J 5 bases, leaving 13 bases between the germline ends. Germline CDR1 and CDR2: SGHDN and FVKESK. The CDR3 sequence is 15 residues long. DNA of the CDR3: TGTGCCAGCAGCCAAGATGGTGGAGGGTGGGAGACCCAGTACTTC. Encoded protein: CASSQDGGGWETQYF. Full variable domain (remainder filled in from reference TRBV14 and TRBJ2-5): EAGVTQFPSHSVIEKGQTVTLRCDPISGHDNLYWYRRVMGKEIKFLLHFVKESKQDESGMPNNRFLAERTGGTYSTLKVQPAELEDSGVYFCASSQDGGGWETQYFGPGTRLLVL.

The chain is built from TRBV30 and TRBJ2-1, with TRBD2 matching over 8 bases. The CDR3 consists of 15 residues. Germline values: CDR1 GTSNPN, CDR2 SVGIG (reference sequence). J lost 7 bases, V lost 3 bases, and 11 bases had no gene match. The CDR3 DNA reads TGTGCCTGGAGGGCAATAGCGGGACGAATGAATGAGCAGTTCTTC. As protein: CAWRAIAGRMNEQFF.

The CDR3 region is CASSLRLGMISGNTIYF. The CDR3, as DNA: TGTGCCAGCAGCTTGCGATTGGGCATGATCTCTGGAAACACCATATATTTT. The chain links TRBV5-6 to TRBJ1-3, with D unclear. The germline gives CDR1 SGHDT, CDR2 YYEEEE. Trimming cost V 1 base and J 0 bases, with 14 bases left between them. This CDR3 contains 17 residues.

The chain has TRBV7-9 and TRBJ2-1, with TRBD2 identical over 7 bases. Germline assignment: CDR1 SEHNR and CDR2 FQNEAQ (reference sequence). CDR3 size: 15 residues. V lost 0 bases and J lost 3; bases outside the gene matches: 2. CDR3: CASSLAGGLYNEQFF. CDR3 DNA sequence: TGTGCCAGCAGCTTAGCGGGAGGGCTCTACAATGAGCAGTTCTTC.

The J gene is TRBJ2-7, the V gene TRBV10-3; 8 positions agree with TRBD1. Germline trimming cut 4 bases from V and 5 bases from J; bases unmatched to any gene: 7. The length of the CDR3 is 14 residues. Germline V gene sequence: CDR1 ENHRY, CDR2 SYGVKD. CDR3 bases: TGTGCCATCAGTGTAAACAGGGGGTGGGACGAGCAGTACTTC. Translation gives CAISVNRGWDEQYF.

The J gene is TRBJ2-3, the V gene TRBV19; D ambiguous. Germline V gene data show CDR1 as LNHDA and CDR2 as SQIVND (reference sequence). The V end was cut by 5 bases, the J end by 2 bases, with 14 bases between. The CDR3 covers 15 residues. This CDR3 reads CASSPLDADTDTQYF. The CDR3 DNA reads TGTGCCAGTAGTCCTTTAGACGCGGACACAGATACGCAGTATTTT.

The CDR3 nucleotides read TGTGCCAGCAGCCCGATGGGGACAGGGTACTACGAGCAGTACTTC. This translates into CASSPMGTGYYEQYF. The chain combines TRBV7-8 with TRBJ2-7; 9 bases fit TRBD1. CDR1 SGHVS and CDR2 FQNEAQ come from the germline V gene. The CDR3 spans 15 residues. With 5 bases clipped from V and 3 bases from J, the junction kept 8 bases outside the gene matches.

The V and J genes are TRBV6-5 and TRBJ2-3; TRBD2 is a possible D gene (6 bases). The CDR3 totals 15 residues. The V end was cut by 4 bases, the J end by 1 base, with 12 bases between. Germline V lookup: CDR1 MNHEY, CDR2 SVGAGI. The CDR3 region has the DNA TGTGCCAGCAGTTCCGGAGGGGCCGGCACAGATACGCAGTATTTT. Protein: CASSSGGAGTDTQYF.

The V gene is TRBV29-1, the J gene TRBJ2-3, with 14 bases fitting TRBD2. The germline V gene encodes CDR1 SQVTM and CDR2 ANQGSEA. V dropped 7 bases and J dropped 4; count of bases not matched to a gene: 13. This CDR3 spans 17 amino acids. The CDR3 DNA sequence: TGCAGCGCGATCCGACTAGCGGGAGGGGAGTGGGCAGATACGCAGTATTTT. Translating gives CSAIRLAGGEWADTQYF.

This chain joins TRBV5-4 and TRBJ2-7; D is undetermined. V lost 4 bases and J 2 bases, leaving 7 bases between the germline ends. CDR1 SGHNT and CDR2 YYREEE come from the germline V gene (reference sequence). The CDR3 runs to 12 residues. In nucleotides, the CDR3 is TGTGCCAGCAGCGACGACACCTACGAGCAGTACTTC. Protein sequence: CASSDDTYEQYF. Using reference TRBV5-4 and TRBJ2-7 for the parts outside the CDR3, the full variable domain is ETGVTQSPTHLIKTRGQQVTLRCSSQSGHNTVSWYQQALGQGPQFIFQYYREEENGRGNFPPRFSGLQFPNYSSELNVNALELDDSALYLCASSDDTYEQYFGPGTRLTVT.

This chain connects TRBV7-8 to TRBJ2-1, with 8 bases aligning to TRBD2. V was clipped by 3 bases and J by 7 bases; unmatched bases: 14. Germline loops: CDR1 SGHVS, CDR2 FQNEAQ. The CDR3 totals 17 residues. CDR3 loop: CASSLPRRAGARNEQFF. The CDR3 DNA reads TGTGCCAGCAGCTTGCCCCGACGAGCGGGAGCGAGGAATGAGCAGTTCTTC.

The chain combines TRBV7-9 with TRBJ2-2; D is ambiguous. The CDR3 covers 17 residues. Trimming took off 4 bases at V and 0 bases at J, with 15 bases between the two ends. The germline V gene has CDR1 SEHNR and CDR2 FQNEAQ (reference sequence). In nucleotides, the CDR3 is TGTGCCAGCAGCTCACCTGAGCGCCCCGCGAACACCGGGGAGCTGTTTTTT. This sequence encodes CASSSPERPANTGELFF.

The gene calls are TRBV6-1 and TRBJ1-4; no reliable D call. This CDR3 contains 14 residues. V was clipped by 7 bases and J by 6 bases, with 15 bases between them. Per the germline V gene, CDR1 is MNHNS and CDR2 is SASEGT. CDR3: CASIPGQPDEKLFF. For the CDR3, the DNA is TGTGCCAGCATCCCTGGGCAGCCGGATGAAAAACTGTTTTTT.

J is TRBJ2-5 and V is TRBV5-1, with TRBD1 identical over 10 bases. Germline V lookup: CDR1 SGHRS, CDR2 YFSETQ. CDR3 length: 13 residues. V trimming: 3 bases; J trimming: 8 bases; junction bases outside the gene matches: 4. The CDR3 DNA sequence: TGCGCCAGCAGCTCAGGGGACAGGGGTACCCAGTACTTC. Translating it yields CASSSGDRGTQYF.

The chain couples TRBV28 to TRBJ1-3, with TRBD1 as a possible D gene (6 bases). The V gene lost 6 bases and the J gene lost 6 bases, with 21 bases spanning the gap. The germline CDR1 and CDR2 sequences are MDHEN and SYDVKM. CDR3 length: 16 amino acids. This CDR3 reads CASRAWTQGKVNTIYF. The CDR3 DNA follows: TGTGCCAGCAGGGCCTGGACACAGGGTAAAGTAAACACCATATATTTT.

The chain joins TRBV2 to TRBJ2-7; 8 bases map to TRBD2. Germline-derived CDR1 and CDR2 are SNHLY and FYNNEI. The trim removed 4 bases at V and 2 bases at J, leaving 16 bases unmatched. This CDR3 is built from 18 residues. The CDR3 DNA sequence: TGTGCCAGCAGTGCGATTCGGGAGGGAGTGATTATTACCTACGAGCAGTACTTC. This translates into CASSAIREGVIITYEQYF.

This chain uses TRBV7-6 with TRBJ2-1; 11 positions agree with TRBD2. After removal of 3 bases from V and 5 bases from J, the junction contained 6 bases not matched to a gene. CDR1 SGHVS and CDR2 FNYEAQ come from the germline V gene. The CDR3 is made up of 16 amino acids. The CDR3 bases are TGTGCCAGCAGCTTCGTAGGGACTAGCGGTCACAATGAGCAGTTCTTC. This translates into CASSFVGTSGHNEQFF.

A note on this clone: The junction differs from germline at one of its ends, possibly a read error. The chain employs TRBV27 and TRBJ1-4, with a possible D match to TRBD1 (5 bases). This CDR3 has 13 residues. Germline CDR1 MNHEY, CDR2 SMNVEV (reference sequence). The chain's CDR3 is CASSFRRGERLFF. CDR3 nucleotide sequence: TGTGCCAGCAGTTTCCGGAGGGGAGAAAGACTGTTTTTT.

The chain links TRBV5-4 to TRBJ2-3; TRBD1 aligns across 8 bases. CDR3 size: 15 residues. J lost 2 bases, V lost 5 bases, and 7 bases had no gene match. Germline CDR1 reads SGHNT; CDR2 reads YYREEE (reference sequence). The CDR3 DNA reads TGTGCCAGCAGTTCGGGACAGGCCCTCACAGATACGCAGTATTTT. Protein sequence: CASSSGQALTDTQYF.

This chain uses TRBV5-1 with TRBJ1-1; D perhaps matches TRBD1 (6 bases). The V gene's germline CDR1 is SGHRS and CDR2 YFSETQ. V was cut by 0 bases and J by 4 bases, with 16 bases left in between. The CDR3 has 16 amino acids. CDR3 sequence: CASSLEGQPVGTEAFF. The CDR3 DNA reads as TGCGCCAGCAGCTTGGAAGGACAGCCCGTGGGCACTGAAGCTTTCTTT.

As concerns this clone: The same CDR3 is also encoded by other DNA sequences in this sample. The chain combines TRBV6-1 with TRBJ2-3; 12 positions match TRBD2. CDR1 is MNHNS and CDR2 is SASEGT in the germline V gene. The CDR3 is made up of 15 amino acids. J lost 5 bases, V lost 4 bases, and 4 bases had no gene match. The CDR3 loop is CASSALAGGLDTQYF. The CDR3 nucleotides read TGTGCCAGCAGTGCGCTAGCGGGAGGGTTAGATACGCAGTATTTT.

This chain joins TRBV20-1 and TRBJ2-7; D gene uncertain. The germline V gene has CDR1 DFQATT and CDR2 SNEGSKA (reference sequence). The length of the CDR3 is 11 residues. Trimming cost V 3 bases and J 5 bases, with 8 bases left between them. The CDR3 region has the DNA TGCAGTGCTAGCCCAAACAACGAGCAGTACTTC. It codes for CSASPNNEQYF.

V usage is TRBV15 and J usage is TRBJ2-1, with 7 bases fitting TRBD2. Per germline, CDR1 LNHNV and CDR2 YYDKDF (reference sequence). V dropped 1 base and J dropped 0; count of bases not matched to a gene: 3. The CDR3 is 16 residues long. The CDR3, as DNA: TGTGCCACCAGCAGAGGAGGCGGGAGCTCCTACAATGAGCAGTTCTTC. Its protein product is CATSRGGGSSYNEQFF.

DNA of the CDR3: TGCGCCAGCAGCCACCTACCTGAAAGCACAGATACGCAGTATTTT. It encodes CASSHLPESTDTQYF. The rearrangement joins TRBV4-3 to TRBJ2-3; D is uncertain. Trimming took 3 bases from V and 0 from J, leaving 10 bases between them. CDR1 and CDR2 (germline): LGHNA, YSLEER. This CDR3 region has 15 residues.

This sequence joins TRBV2 and TRBJ2-7; D is uncertain. The CDR3 spans 11 residues. Germline CDR1 reads SNHLY; CDR2 reads FYNNEI. The V end was cut by 4 bases, the J end by 5 bases, with 6 bases between. In DNA, the CDR3 is TGTGCCAGCAGTGGAGGCCACGAGCAGTACTTC. It specifies CASSGGHEQYF.

The rearrangement joins TRBV5-1 to TRBJ2-2, with 8 nucleotides matching TRBD1. Germline V gene lookup returns CDR1 SGHRS and CDR2 YFSETQ. V shed 1 base and J 3 bases; nucleotides not matched to a gene: 5. This CDR3 has 16 amino acids. The CDR3 is CASSLPTGVHTGELFF. The CDR3 DNA follows: TGCGCCAGCAGCTTGCCGACAGGGGTCCACACCGGGGAGCTGTTTTTT.

V usage is TRBV14 and J usage is TRBJ1-2; no definite D call. V gave up 4 bases and J gave up 4 bases, with 16 bases separating them. CDR1 is SGHDN and CDR2 is FVKESK in the germline V gene. The CDR3 runs 15 residues. CDR3 in amino acids: CASSPLMGVLYGYTF. The CDR3 bases are TGTGCCAGCAGCCCCCTCATGGGAGTTCTCTATGGCTACACCTTC.